What follows are 18 T cell receptor beta chains derived from one specimen sequenced in a study of early T cells in non-severe SARS-CoV-2 infection. MiXCR was run by TCRdb on the 5' RACE reads, yielding one entry per CDR3 protein. The sample has around 77,000 distinct CDR3 sequences, more than 12% seen once. Specimen: whole blood, collected at baseline. The source is an adult who was a healthcare worker with PCR-confirmed SARS-CoV-2 infection or an uninfected control (not recorded which).

The rearrangement joins TRBV18 to TRBJ2-7; perhaps TRBD2 as D (6 bases). The CDR3 sequence is 17 residues long. Germline V gene sequence: CDR1 KGHSH, CDR2 LQKENI. Trimming shortened V by 6 bases and J by 3 bases, and 24 bases separated the two germline ends. This CDR3 is CASSTKAQGSGIYEQYF. The DNA for the CDR3 is TGTGCCAGCTCCACCAAGGCTCAGGGTAGCGGCATCTACGAGCAGTACTTC.

This clonotype has only a few counts. The gene calls are TRBV5-1 and TRBJ2-2; TRBD1 agrees at 7 bases. The CDR3 contains 14 residues. Germline-derived CDR1 and CDR2 are SGHRS and YFSETQ. J lost 2 bases, V lost 4 bases, and 2 bases had no gene match. DNA for the CDR3: TGCGCCAGCAGCCGGGACAGCAACACCGGGGAGCTGTTTTTT. It specifies CASSRDSNTGELFF. The whole variable domain, remainder taken from reference TRBV5-1 and TRBJ2-2, is KAGVTQTPRYLIKTRGQQVTLSCSPISGHRSVSWYQQTPGQGLQFLFEYFSETQRNKGNFPGRFSGRQFSNSRSEMNVSTLELGDSALYLCASSRDSNTGELFFGEGSRLTVL.

This clonotype was observed a few times. This sequence joins TRBV15 and TRBJ2-7, with D possibly being TRBD2 (5 bases). V lost 0 bases to trimming and J lost 5 bases, with 14 bases between them. This CDR3 comprises 15 residues. Germline V gene data show CDR1 as LNHNV and CDR2 as YYDKDF (reference sequence). The CDR3 DNA sequence: TGTGCCACCAGCAGAGAATTAGCGAGAAGGAACGAGCAGTACTTC. Encoded protein: CATSRELARRNEQYF.

This clonotype was recorded a few times. V usage is TRBV29-1 and J usage is TRBJ1-2; D remains unclear. There are 10 residues in the CDR3. Germline CDR1 is SQVTM and CDR2 is ANQGSEA. CDR3 protein: CSAGSYGYTF. The CDR3, as DNA: TGCAGTGCGGGAAGCTATGGCTACACCTTC.

In this sample, this clonotype turned up a few times. V is TRBV7-9 and J is TRBJ1-2; 8 bases fit TRBD1. The CDR3 is 14 residues long. Germline CDR1 reads SEHNR; CDR2 reads FQNEAQ (reference sequence). J lost 4 bases, V lost 4 bases, and 5 bases had no gene match. This CDR3 reads CASSWTGNVYGYTF. In nucleotides, the CDR3 is TGTGCCAGCAGCTGGACAGGGAACGTCTATGGCTACACCTTC.

The chain is built from TRBV5-6 and TRBJ2-5, with 8 bases lining up with TRBD1. V shed 1 base and J 2 bases; nucleotides not matched to a gene: 1. The CDR3 is 14 amino acids. Germline CDR1 and CDR2: SGHDT and YYEEEE. CDR3 protein: CASSLWTGQETQYF. The CDR3 DNA follows: TGTGCCAGCAGCTTGTGGACAGGGCAAGAGACCCAGTACTTC.

The chain employs TRBV6-1 and TRBJ2-2; 7 nucleotides align to TRBD2. The ends lost 6 bases at V and 6 bases at J; junction bases unmatched: 19. The CDR3 runs 18 residues. Germline assignment: CDR1 MNHNS and CDR2 SASEGT. The CDR3 bases are TGTGCCAGCAGCCTGGCCCGGAGGGGCGGGAGAGTTTCCGGGGAGCTGTTTTTT. Its protein is CASSLARRGGRVSGELFF.

This clonotype is judged medium-sized. The gene calls are TRBV27 and TRBJ2-1; 11 positions match TRBD2. Trimming took 7 bases from V and 2 from J; bases not matched to a gene: 7. Germline V gene lookup returns CDR1 MNHEY and CDR2 SMNVEV (reference sequence). The CDR3 is 16 residues long. Written as DNA, the CDR3 is TGTGCCAGCAAGGTCCTAGCGGGAGGAACCTACAATGAGCAGTTCTTC. Encoded protein: CASKVLAGGTYNEQFF.

In its sample, this clonotype was seen a few times. J is TRBJ2-4 and V is TRBV5-1; 9 bases match TRBD2. The CDR3 has 16 residues. CDR1 SGHRS and CDR2 YFSETQ come from the germline V gene. V lost 0 bases, J lost 5 bases, and 6 bases stayed unmatched. The CDR3 DNA reads TGCGCCAGCAGCTTGGCCGGGACTAGCAGCCAAAACATTCAGTACTTC. It specifies CASSLAGTSSQNIQYF.

This clonotype showed up many times. V is TRBV10-3 and J is TRBJ2-5; D tentatively reads TRBD1 or TRBD2 (6 bases each). The length of the CDR3 is 14 residues. The V end was cut by 2 bases, the J end by 4 bases, with 11 bases between. Germline CDR1 and CDR2: ENHRY and SYGVKD. The CDR3: CAISEDSGAETQYF. The CDR3, as DNA: TGTGCCATCAGTGAGGATTCGGGGGCAGAGACCCAGTACTTC.

This clonotype has a handful of counts. J is TRBJ2-1 and V is TRBV7-8; a possible D gene is TRBD2 (5 bases). The CDR3 has 17 residues. Between the trimmed V and J ends, which lost 4 bases and 0 bases, there was a span of 16 bases. Germline V gene sequence: CDR1 SGHVS, CDR2 FQNEAQ. In DNA form, the CDR3 reads TGTGCCAGCAGCTCCGAAAGGTTACGGGACTCCTACAATGAGCAGTTCTTC. Translation gives CASSSERLRDSYNEQFF.

This clonotype was detected once. A read error may account for a junction end that differs from germline. This rearrangement joins TRBV10-3 to TRBJ1-1, with D perhaps TRBD1 (5 bases). CDR3 length: 16 residues. CDR1 and CDR2 (germline): ENHRY, SYGVKD. CDR3 in DNA: TGTGCCATCAGTGAGTCTCCCGGGGGAGTAAACACTGGAGCTTTCTTT. Protein sequence: CAISESPGGVNTGAFF.

This clonotype was found a few times. This chain links TRBV5-1 with TRBJ2-6, with a tentative D call TRBD1 (5 bases). CDR1 is SGHRS, CDR2 YFSETQ, per germline. The CDR3 loop spans 15 amino acids. Trimming removed 3 bases at V and 0 bases at J, with 7 bases between. CDR3 sequence reads: CASSYTGSGANVLTF. In nucleotides, the CDR3 is TGCGCCAGCAGCTACACAGGCTCTGGGGCCAACGTCCTGACTTTC. Variable domain in full (rest from reference TRBV5-1 and TRBJ2-6): KAGVTQTPRYLIKTRGQQVTLSCSPISGHRSVSWYQQTPGQGLQFLFEYFSETQRNKGNFPGRFSGRQFSNSRSEMNVSTLELGDSALYLCASSYTGSGANVLTFGAGSRLTVL.

This clonotype has more than one count but fewer than ten. Here the CDR3 reads CSVSDYGYTF. DNA of the CDR3: TGCAGCGTTTCAGACTATGGCTACACCTTC. This chain links TRBV29-1 with TRBJ1-2, with D unresolved. The CDR3 extends over 10 amino acids. Trimming took 5 bases from V and 3 from J, leaving 4 bases between them. Germline lookup yields CDR1 SQVTM and CDR2 ANQGSEA.

This CDR3 is CASTGQEKLFF. CDR3 DNA: TGTGCCAGTACCGGGCAGGAAAAACTGTTTTTT. The chain joins TRBV19 to TRBJ1-4; the D is unclear. V was shortened by 7 bases and J by 8 bases, with 8 bases between the two germline ends. The germline V gene has CDR1 LNHDA and CDR2 SQIVND (reference sequence). CDR3 length: 11 residues.

J is TRBJ1-1 and V is TRBV7-9; 7 bases agree with TRBD1. V lost 5 bases to trimming and J lost 3 bases; unmatched junction nucleotides: 12. The CDR3 covers 16 residues. CDR1 is SEHNR, CDR2 FQNEAQ, per germline (reference sequence). In DNA, the CDR3 is TGTGCCAGCAGCCCCATCCGAGGGCAGGGGGACACTGAAGCTTTCTTT. It translates to CASSPIRGQGDTEAFF.

Only a few counts were recorded for this clonotype. The chain uses TRBV13 and TRBJ1-1; D gene unclear. There are 12 residues in the CDR3. V lost 5 bases and J lost 7, with 11 bases in between. Germline values: CDR1 PRHDT, CDR2 FYEKMQ (reference sequence). CDR3 in DNA: TGTGCCAGCAGCCGGGAGGGTCTTGAAGCTTTCTTT. It codes for CASSREGLEAFF.

This clonotype was detected a few times. The rearrangement uses TRBV10-3 and TRBJ1-6, with D maybe TRBD1 (6 bases). Trimming stripped 1 base from V and 5 bases from J, with 15 bases between. Germline assignment: CDR1 ENHRY and CDR2 SYGVKD. CDR3 length equals 17 residues. The CDR3 region is CAISELTGTKNNSPLHF. CDR3 bases: TGTGCCATCAGTGAGTTGACCGGGACAAAAAATAATTCACCCCTCCACTTT.